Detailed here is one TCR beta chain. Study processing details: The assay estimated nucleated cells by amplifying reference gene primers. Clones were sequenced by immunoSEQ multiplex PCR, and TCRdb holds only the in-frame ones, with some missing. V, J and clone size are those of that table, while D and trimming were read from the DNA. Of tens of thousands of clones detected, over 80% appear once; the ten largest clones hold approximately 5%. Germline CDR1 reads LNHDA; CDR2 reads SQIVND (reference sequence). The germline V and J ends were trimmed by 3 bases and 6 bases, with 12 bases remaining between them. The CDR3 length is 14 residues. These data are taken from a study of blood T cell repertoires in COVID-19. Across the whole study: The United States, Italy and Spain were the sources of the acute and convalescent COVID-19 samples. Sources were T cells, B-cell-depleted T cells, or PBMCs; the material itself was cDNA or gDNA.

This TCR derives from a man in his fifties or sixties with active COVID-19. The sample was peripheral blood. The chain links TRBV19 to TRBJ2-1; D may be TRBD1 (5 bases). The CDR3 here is CASSIQGTPNEQFF. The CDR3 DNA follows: TGTGCCAGTAGTATTCAGGGAACACCCAATGAGCAGTTCTTC. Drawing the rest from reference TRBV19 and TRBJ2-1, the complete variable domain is DGGITQSPKYLFRKEGQNVTLSCEQNLNHDAMYWYRQDPGQGLRLIYYSQIVNDFQKGDIAEGYSVSREKKESFPLTVTSAQKNPTAFYLCASSIQGTPNEQFFGPGTRLTVL.